The clone carrying this T cell receptor (beta chain) occurred many times. Its antigen is unknown. The data originate from a study of early T cells in non-severe SARS-CoV-2 infection. Overall study: Investigators sequenced bulk RNA drawn from unsorted whole blood, and chains remained unpaired.

The TCR library protocol was used to attach unique molecular identifiers. These identifiers were attached to individual cDNA molecules. Using its own MiXCR run on the 5' RACE reads, TCRdb lists one record per CDR3 protein. Altogether some 59,000 distinct CDR3 sequences are present, less than 9.5% being singletons, with the ten largest covering around 3.6%. The study's findings and limits: VDJdb-based matching was biased toward anti-spike CD8 responses and missed private and CD4 specificities.

This receptor was identified in an adult who was a healthcare worker with PCR-confirmed SARS-CoV-2 infection or an uninfected control (not recorded which). This specimen consisted of whole blood, obtained at baseline.

CDR3 sequence: CASRGAPGTDTQYF. The DNA of the CDR3 is TGTGCCAGCCGCGGAGCCCCGGGCACAGATACGCAGTATTTT. The chain employs TRBV19 and TRBJ2-3, with D uncertain. Between the trimmed V and J ends, which lost 9 bases and 1 base, there was a span of 14 bases. The CDR3 runs 14 residues. Germline V gives CDR1 LNHDA, CDR2 SQIVND (reference sequence).